This note documents a single TCR beta chain sequence. Other nucleotide sequences from this sample produce the same CDR3. This record comes from a study of blood T cell repertoires in COVID-19. About the study: Samples came from the United States, Italy and Spain, spanning acute and convalescent COVID-19.

V lost 1 base and J lost 0, with 13 bases in between. Looked up from germline, CDR1 is SGHRS and CDR2 is YFSETQ. The CDR3 sequence is 16 residues long. Authors' data handling: Amplification with reference gene primers provided the estimates of nucleated cell counts. Clones were sequenced by immunoSEQ multiplex PCR, and TCRdb holds only the in-frame ones, with some missing. Clone size and the V and J calls come from that table; the DNA yielded D and trimming. The sample records fewer than 350,000 clones, approximately 90% being singletons. What was sequenced was peripheral blood. The rearrangement uses TRBV5-1 and TRBJ1-1, with no clear D. The source is a man aged 30-40 years with COVID-19, enrolled during active disease. Here the CDR3 DNA reads TGCGCCAGCAGCTTGTTTGTCGGAGGGATGAACACTGAAGCTTTCTTT. Translated, it gives CASSLFVGGMNTEAFF.